This T cell receptor (beta chain) was profiled in a study of T cell responses to AZD1222 COVID-19 vaccine. For the study at large: Second-dose timings of about 4 or about 12 weeks were pooled. The study's findings and limits: Most donors were white British, females outnumbered males, and clonal diversity was possibly underestimated. Only a handful of people who got AZD1222 tested seropositive at baseline.

Data came from immunoSEQ multiplex PCR; TCRdb stores just in-frame clones and leaves some out. The sample lists about 130,000 clones, around nine tenths seen once, with approximately 2.5% in the top ten. A word on this clone: Its target is not known.

The sample was peripheral blood, taken on day 0 of AZD1222 vaccination. The TCR originated in an adult in good health.

The DNA of the CDR3 is TGTGCCTCCCGGGGGGCCGGGAACACCGGGGAGCTGTTTTTT. Its protein is CASRGAGNTGELFF. The chain has TRBV7-9 and TRBJ2-2; TRBD2 is a possible D gene (7 bases). This CDR3 comprises 14 residues. V lost 11 bases, J lost 1 base, and 14 bases lay in between. The germline V gene encodes CDR1 SEHNR and CDR2 FQNEAQ (reference sequence). The entire variable domain, with the rest obtained from reference TRBV7-9 and TRBJ2-2, is as follows: DTGVSQNPRHKITKRGQNVTFRCDPISEHNRLYWYRQTLGQGPEFLTYFQNEAQLEKSRLLSDRFSAERPKGSFSTLEIQRTEQGDSAMYLCASRGAGNTGELFFGEGSRLTVL.